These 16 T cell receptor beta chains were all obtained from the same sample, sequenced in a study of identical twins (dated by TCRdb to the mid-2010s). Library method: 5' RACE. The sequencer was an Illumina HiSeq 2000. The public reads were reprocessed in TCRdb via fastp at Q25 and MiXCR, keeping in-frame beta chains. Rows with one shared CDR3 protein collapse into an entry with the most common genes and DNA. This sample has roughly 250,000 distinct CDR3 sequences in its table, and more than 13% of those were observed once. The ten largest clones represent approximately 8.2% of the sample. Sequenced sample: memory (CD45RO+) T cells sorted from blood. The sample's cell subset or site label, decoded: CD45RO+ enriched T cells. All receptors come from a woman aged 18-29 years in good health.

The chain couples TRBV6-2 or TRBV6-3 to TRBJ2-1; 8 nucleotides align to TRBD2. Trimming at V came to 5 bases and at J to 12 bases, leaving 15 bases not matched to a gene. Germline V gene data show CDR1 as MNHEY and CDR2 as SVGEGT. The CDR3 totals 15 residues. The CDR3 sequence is CASSTLAVTMSGQFF. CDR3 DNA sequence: TGTGCCAGCAGTACACTAGCGGTTACAATGAGCGGGCAGTTCTTC.

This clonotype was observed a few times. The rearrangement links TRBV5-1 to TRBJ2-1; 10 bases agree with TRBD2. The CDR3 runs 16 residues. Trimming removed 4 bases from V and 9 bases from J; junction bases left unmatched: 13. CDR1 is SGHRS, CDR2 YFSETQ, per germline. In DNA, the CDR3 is TGCGCCAGCAGCCCCACCCCTAGCGGGGGCAGGAGTGAGCAGTTCTTC. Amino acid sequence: CASSPTPSGGRSEQFF.

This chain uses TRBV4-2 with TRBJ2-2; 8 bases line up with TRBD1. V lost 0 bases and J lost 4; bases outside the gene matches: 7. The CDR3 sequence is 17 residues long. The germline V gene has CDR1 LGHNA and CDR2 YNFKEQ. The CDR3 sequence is CASSQDFSGGVTGELFF. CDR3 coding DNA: TGTGCCAGCAGCCAAGATTTCTCAGGGGGCGTCACCGGGGAGCTGTTTTTT.

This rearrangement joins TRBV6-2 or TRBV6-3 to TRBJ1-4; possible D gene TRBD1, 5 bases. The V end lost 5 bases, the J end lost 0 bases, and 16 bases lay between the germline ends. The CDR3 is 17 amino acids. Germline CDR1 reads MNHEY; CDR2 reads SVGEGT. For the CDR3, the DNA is TGTGCCAGCAGTCCTCCTAGGGGTGGAGCAACTAATGAAAAACTGTTTTTT. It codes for CASSPPRGGATNEKLFF.

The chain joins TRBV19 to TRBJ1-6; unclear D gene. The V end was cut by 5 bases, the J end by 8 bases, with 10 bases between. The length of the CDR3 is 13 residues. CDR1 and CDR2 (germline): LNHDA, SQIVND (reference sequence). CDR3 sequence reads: CASSSGIDSPLHF. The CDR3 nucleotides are TGTGCCAGTAGTTCCGGGATTGATTCACCCCTCCACTTT.

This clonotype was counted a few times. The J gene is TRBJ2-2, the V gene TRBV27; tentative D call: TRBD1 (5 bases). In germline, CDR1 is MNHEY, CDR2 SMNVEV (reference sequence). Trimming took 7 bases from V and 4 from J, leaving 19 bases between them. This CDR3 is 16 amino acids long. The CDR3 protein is CASTSWASQGTGELFF. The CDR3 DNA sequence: TGTGCCAGCACCTCTTGGGCTAGTCAGGGCACCGGGGAGCTGTTTTTT.

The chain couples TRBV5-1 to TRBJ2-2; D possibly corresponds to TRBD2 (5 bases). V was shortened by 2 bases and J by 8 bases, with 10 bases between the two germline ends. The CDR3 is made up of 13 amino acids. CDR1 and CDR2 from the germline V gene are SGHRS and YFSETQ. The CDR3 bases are TGCGCCAGCAGCTTCTGGGAGAGTGGGGAGCTGTTTTTT. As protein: CASSFWESGELFF.

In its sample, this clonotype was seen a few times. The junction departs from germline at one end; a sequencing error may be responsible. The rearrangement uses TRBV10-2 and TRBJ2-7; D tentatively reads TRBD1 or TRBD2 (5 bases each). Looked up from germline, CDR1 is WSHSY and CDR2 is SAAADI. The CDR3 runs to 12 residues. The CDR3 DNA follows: TGCGCCAGCAGGGGTCGGGACGCACTTGGGGACTTC. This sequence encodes CASRGRDALGDF.

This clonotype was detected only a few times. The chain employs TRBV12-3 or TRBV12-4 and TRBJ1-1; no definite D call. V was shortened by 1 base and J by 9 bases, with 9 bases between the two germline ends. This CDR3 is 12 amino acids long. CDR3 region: CASSLVWDQAFF. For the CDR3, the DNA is TGTGCCAGCAGTTTAGTATGGGATCAAGCTTTCTTT.

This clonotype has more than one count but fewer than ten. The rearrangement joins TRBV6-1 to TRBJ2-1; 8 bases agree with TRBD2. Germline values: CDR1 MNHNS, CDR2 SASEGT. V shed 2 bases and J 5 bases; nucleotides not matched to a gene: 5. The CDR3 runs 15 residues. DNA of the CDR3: TGTGCCAGCAGTGAACTAGCGGGTCGCCACAATGAGCAGTTCTTC. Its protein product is CASSELAGRHNEQFF.

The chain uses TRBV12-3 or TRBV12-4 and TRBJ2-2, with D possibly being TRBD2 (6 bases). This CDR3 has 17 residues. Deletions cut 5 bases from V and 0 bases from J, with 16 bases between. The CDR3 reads CASSPRGAGTNTGELFF. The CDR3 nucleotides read TGTGCCAGCAGTCCCCGAGGAGCGGGTACGAACACCGGGGAGCTGTTTTTT.

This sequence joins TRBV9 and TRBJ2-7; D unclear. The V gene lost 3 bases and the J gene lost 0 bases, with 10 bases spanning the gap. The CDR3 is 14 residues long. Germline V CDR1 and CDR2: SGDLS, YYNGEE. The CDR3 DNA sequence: TGTGCCAGCAGCGCTCACCATAGCTCCTACGAGCAGTACTTC. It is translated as CASSAHHSSYEQYF.

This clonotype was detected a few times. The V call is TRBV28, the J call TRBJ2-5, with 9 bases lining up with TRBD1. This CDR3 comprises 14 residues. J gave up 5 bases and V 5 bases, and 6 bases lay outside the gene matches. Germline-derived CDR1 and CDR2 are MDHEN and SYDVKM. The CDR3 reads CASSPRDRDETQYF. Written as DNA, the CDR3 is TGTGCCAGCAGTCCCAGGGACAGGGACGAGACCCAGTACTTC.

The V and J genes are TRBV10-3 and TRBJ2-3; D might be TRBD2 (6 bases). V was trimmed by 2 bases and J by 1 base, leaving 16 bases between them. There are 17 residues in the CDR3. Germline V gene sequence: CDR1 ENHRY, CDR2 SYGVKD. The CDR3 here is CAISERRDHYGTDTQYF. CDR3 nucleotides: TGTGCCATCAGTGAGAGGAGGGATCATTATGGCACAGATACGCAGTATTTT.

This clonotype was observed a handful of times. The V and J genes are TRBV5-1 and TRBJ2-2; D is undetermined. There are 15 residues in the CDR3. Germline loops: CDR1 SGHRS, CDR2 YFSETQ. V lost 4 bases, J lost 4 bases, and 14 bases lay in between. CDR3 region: CASSLDGRGTGELFF. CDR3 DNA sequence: TGCGCCAGCAGCCTGGACGGTCGAGGCACCGGGGAGCTGTTTTTT.

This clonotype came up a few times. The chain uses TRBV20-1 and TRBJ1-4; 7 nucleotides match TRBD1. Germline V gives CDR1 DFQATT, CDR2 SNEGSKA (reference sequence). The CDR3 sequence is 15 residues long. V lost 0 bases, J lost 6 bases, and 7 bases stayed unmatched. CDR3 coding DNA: TGCAGTGCTAGAGATCGTGGCAGGGGGGATGAAAAACTGTTTTTT. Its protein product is CSARDRGRGDEKLFF.